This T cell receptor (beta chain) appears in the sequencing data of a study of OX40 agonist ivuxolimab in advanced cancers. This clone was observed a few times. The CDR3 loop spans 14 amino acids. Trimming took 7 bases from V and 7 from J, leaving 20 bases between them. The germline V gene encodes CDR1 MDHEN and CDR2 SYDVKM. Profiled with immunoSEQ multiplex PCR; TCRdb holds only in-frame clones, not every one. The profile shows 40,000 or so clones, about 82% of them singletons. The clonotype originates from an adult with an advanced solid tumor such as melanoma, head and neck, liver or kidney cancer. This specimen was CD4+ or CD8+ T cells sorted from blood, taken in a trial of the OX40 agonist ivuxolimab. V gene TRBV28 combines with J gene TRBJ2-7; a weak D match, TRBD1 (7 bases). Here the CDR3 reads CASKPPASGGEQYF. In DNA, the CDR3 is TGTGCCAGCAAACCGCCGGCTTCAGGGGGGGAGCAGTACTTC.